Presented here are 28 T cell receptor beta chains from one specimen sequenced in a study of blood T cell repertoires in COVID-19. The protocol was immunoSEQ multiplex PCR, while the TCRdb copy is restricted to in-frame clones and leaves out a portion. This table has roughly 250,000 clones, about 88% appearing once. Sequenced input: PBMCs or T cells enriched from blood (not recorded which). All receptors come from a woman aged 45-65 years who had recovered from COVID-19.

The V call is TRBV19, the J call TRBJ1-2; 8 bases fit TRBD1. The trim removed 3 bases at V and 6 bases at J, leaving 3 bases unmatched. The CDR3 extends over 13 amino acids. The germline V gene encodes CDR1 LNHDA and CDR2 SQIVND (reference sequence). CDR3 in DNA: TGTGCCAGTAGTATCCAACAGGGGGATGGCTACACCTTC. This translates into CASSIQQGDGYTF.

J is TRBJ1-5 and V is TRBV28; D is undetermined. This CDR3 region has 15 residues. Germline V lookup: CDR1 MDHEN, CDR2 SYDVKM. Trimming stripped 5 bases from V and 1 base from J, with 12 bases between. CDR3 sequence reads: CASSKPDTSNQPQHF. The CDR3 coding sequence is TGTGCCAGCAGTAAACCCGACACAAGCAATCAGCCCCAGCATTTT.

This clone was recorded a few times. The chain joins TRBV5-1 to TRBJ2-1, with 7 positions matching TRBD2. This CDR3 has 15 amino acids. CDR1 is SGHRS and CDR2 is YFSETQ in the germline V gene. The junction had 10 bases not matched to a gene; V was cut back by 4 bases and J by 6 bases. CDR3 sequence reads: CASSRRLASLNEQFF. CDR3 nucleotides: TGCGCCAGCAGCAGACGACTAGCAAGCCTCAATGAGCAGTTCTTC.

V is TRBV5-6 and J is TRBJ2-7; TRBD1 agrees at 9 bases. J lost 3 bases, V lost 3 bases, and 4 bases had no gene match. There are 14 residues in the CDR3. Germline CDR1 SGHDT, CDR2 YYEEEE. The CDR3 is CASSSGQGRYEQYF. DNA of the CDR3: TGTGCCAGCAGCTCGGGACAGGGACGCTACGAGCAGTACTTC.

This sequence joins TRBV28 and TRBJ1-4, with a possible D match to TRBD1 (5 bases). Trimming pared 2 bases from V and 8 bases from J, leaving 12 bases between. The CDR3 loop spans 14 amino acids. Germline V gene sequence: CDR1 MDHEN, CDR2 SYDVKM. CDR3 in amino acids: CASSLQGIVEKLFF. The CDR3 DNA reads as TGTGCCAGCAGTTTACAGGGTATAGTGGAAAAACTGTTTTTT.

This clone was detected a few times. The rearrangement uses TRBV19 and TRBJ1-1; D perhaps matches TRBD1 (5 bases). Germline lookup yields CDR1 LNHDA and CDR2 SQIVND (reference sequence). Trimming stripped 6 bases from V and 6 bases from J, with 14 bases between. The CDR3 has 13 amino acids. CDR3 protein: CASSERGVPEAFF. The CDR3 DNA reads as TGTGCCAGTAGCGAAAGGGGTGTCCCTGAAGCTTTCTTT.

The chain combines TRBV6-5 with TRBJ2-5; a weak D match, TRBD2 (6 bases). The CDR3 runs 14 residues. Trimming stripped 1 base from V and 1 base from J, with 7 bases between. Germline loops: CDR1 MNHEY, CDR2 SVGAGI. CDR3 in amino acids: CASSYFSGQETQYF. CDR3 nucleotides: TGTGCCAGCAGTTACTTTAGCGGCCAAGAGACCCAGTACTTC.

The CDR3, as DNA: TGTGCCAGCAGCCAAGATCCGGCTAGTCAGTATTTT. Encoded protein: CASSQDPASQYF. The chain joins TRBV3-1 (or the pseudogene TRBV3-2) to TRBJ2-3; no definite D call. Trimming left V 0 bases short and J 12 bases short, with 10 bases between. CDR1 is LGHDT and CDR2 is YNNKEL in the germline V gene (reference sequence). This CDR3 is 12 amino acids long.

The chain has TRBV30 and TRBJ2-7; D unclear. V was pared by 4 bases and J by 3 bases, with 7 bases between. The CDR3 consists of 11 residues. CDR1 and CDR2 from the germline V gene are GTSNPN and SVGIG (reference sequence). CDR3 DNA sequence: TGTGCCTGGACAACTGGCTACGAGCAGTACTTC. This encodes CAWTTGYEQYF.

This chain connects TRBV5-4 to TRBJ1-6; tentatively, D is TRBD1 (5 bases). The CDR3 spans 15 residues. V shed 3 bases and J shed 5 bases, with 12 bases lying between them. Per the germline V gene, CDR1 is SGHNT and CDR2 is YYREEE (reference sequence). The CDR3 loop is CASSWGRVDNSPLHF. The CDR3 DNA reads as TGTGCCAGCAGCTGGGGCCGAGTCGATAATTCACCCCTCCACTTT. The full variable domain, completed using reference TRBV5-4 and TRBJ1-6, is ETGVTQSPTHLIKTRGQQVTLRCSSQSGHNTVSWYQQALGQGPQFIFQYYREEENGRGNFPPRFSGLQFPNYSSELNVNALELDDSALYLCASSWGRVDNSPLHFGNGTRLTVT.

The chain links TRBV28 to TRBJ1-5, with a weak D call TRBD1 (5 bases). The germline V and J ends were trimmed by 7 bases and 3 bases, with 19 bases remaining between them. The CDR3 has 16 residues. Per germline, CDR1 MDHEN and CDR2 SYDVKM. The CDR3 DNA reads as TGTGCCAGCATCGGCAGGGAAGGTAAAGACAATCAGCCCCAGCATTTT. Amino acid sequence: CASIGREGKDNQPQHF.

This chain links TRBV10-3 with TRBJ1-2; 7 nucleotides align to TRBD1. The germline V gene encodes CDR1 ENHRY and CDR2 SYGVKD. Losses at the gene ends were 5 bases for V and 5 bases for J; bases not matched to a gene: 23. This CDR3 region has 19 residues. CDR3 amino acids: CAISFPGGGQTLRRYGYTF. The DNA of the CDR3 is TGTGCCATCAGTTTCCCCGGGGGGGGACAGACACTCCGAAGGTATGGCTACACCTTC.

A single count supports this clone. The gene calls are TRBV12-5 and TRBJ2-2, with 10 positions matching TRBD2. J lost 0 bases, V lost 1 base, and 11 bases had no gene match. This CDR3 contains 20 residues. The V gene's germline CDR1 is LGHNT and CDR2 FRNRAP. The CDR3 loop reads CASGLAFSGRARANTGELFF. CDR3 DNA sequence: TGTGCTAGTGGTTTGGCTTTCAGCGGGAGGGCCCGCGCGAACACCGGGGAGCTGTTTTTT.

CDR3 region: CASSLGGQEHQPQHF. In DNA, the CDR3 is TGTGCCAGCAGTTTGGGGGGACAGGAGCATCAGCCCCAGCATTTT. The chain employs TRBV28 and TRBJ1-5; 8 nucleotides match TRBD1. Germline assignment: CDR1 MDHEN and CDR2 SYDVKM. J gave up 5 bases and V 3 bases, and 6 bases lay outside the gene matches. There are 15 residues in the CDR3. The entire variable domain, with the rest obtained from reference TRBV28 and TRBJ1-5, is as follows: DVKVTQSSRYLVKRTGEKVFLECVQDMDHENMFWYRQDPGLGLRLIYFSYDVKMKEKGDIPEGYSVSREKKERFSLILESASTNQTSMYLCASSLGGQEHQPQHFGDGTRLSIL.

The CDR3 is CASSSVLAGGLYEQFF. CDR3 nucleotides: TGTGCCAGCAGCTCGGTACTAGCGGGAGGGCTCTATGAGCAGTTCTTC. The chain is built from TRBV7-9 and TRBJ2-1, with 13 bases matching TRBD2. The CDR3 length is 16 residues. Trimming cost V 4 bases and J 8 bases; bases outside gene matches: 8. Germline assignment: CDR1 SEHNR and CDR2 FQNEAQ (reference sequence).

The rearrangement links TRBV27 to TRBJ2-3, with D tentatively TRBD1 (5 bases). This CDR3 contains 13 residues. Germline CDR1 MNHEY, CDR2 SMNVEV (reference sequence). V was clipped by 2 bases and J by 4 bases, with 7 bases between them. CDR3 nucleotides: TGTGCCAGCAGTTTACAGGGTTCAGATACGCAGTATTTT. It specifies CASSLQGSDTQYF.

V and J are TRBV28 and TRBJ1-1, with D maybe TRBD1 (5 bases). CDR1 and CDR2 from the germline V gene are MDHEN and SYDVKM. The CDR3 loop spans 13 amino acids. V was trimmed by 7 bases and J by 11 bases, leaving 20 bases between them. The CDR3 here is CASKSPRDLSAFF. The CDR3 DNA reads TGTGCCAGCAAATCCCCCAGGGATCTTTCGGCTTTCTTT.

The CDR3 spells CASSSPRPGQGLYEQYF. CDR3 nucleotides: TGTGCCAGTAGTAGCCCCCGACCGGGACAGGGGCTCTACGAGCAGTACTTC. V gene TRBV19 combines with J gene TRBJ2-7; 10 bases agree with TRBD1. J was trimmed by 3 bases and V by 4 bases; bases with no gene match: 12. Germline CDR1 and CDR2: LNHDA and SQIVND (reference sequence). This CDR3 is 17 amino acids long.

The chain employs TRBV7-3 and TRBJ2-1, with 7 bases fitting TRBD2. The CDR3 is made up of 13 amino acids. Germline assignment: CDR1 SGHTA and CDR2 FQGTGA. V was pared by 2 bases and J by 9 bases, with 4 bases of the junction left unmatched. The CDR3 is CASSLSGGLEQFF. CDR3 DNA: TGTGCCAGCAGCTTATCGGGGGGACTTGAGCAGTTCTTC.

The gene calls are TRBV5-1 and TRBJ2-5; 10 nucleotides match TRBD2. Germline V gene sequence: CDR1 SGHRS, CDR2 YFSETQ. There are 17 residues in the CDR3. With 1 base clipped from V and 1 base from J, the junction kept 7 bases outside the gene matches. The CDR3 here is CASSLSTLAGLQETQYF. The CDR3 region has the DNA TGCGCCAGCAGCTTGTCCACACTAGCGGGGCTCCAAGAGACCCAGTACTTC. Full variable domain (missing parts from reference TRBV5-1 and TRBJ2-5): KAGVTQTPRYLIKTRGQQVTLSCSPISGHRSVSWYQQTPGQGLQFLFEYFSETQRNKGNFPGRFSGRQFSNSRSEMNVSTLELGDSALYLCASSLSTLAGLQETQYFGPGTRLLVL.

The J gene is TRBJ1-2, the V gene TRBV28, with D possibly TRBD1 on 6 matching bases. Germline assignment: CDR1 MDHEN and CDR2 SYDVKM. V lost 8 bases, J lost 3 bases, and 16 bases lay in between. This CDR3 has 14 amino acids. CDR3 sequence: CASLPQGSYYGYTF. CDR3 nucleotide sequence: TGTGCCAGCCTCCCACAGGGTTCCTACTATGGCTACACCTTC.

V gene TRBV19 combines with J gene TRBJ2-5, with 14 nucleotides matching TRBD2. Per germline, CDR1 LNHDA and CDR2 SQIVND (reference sequence). There are 17 residues in the CDR3. The trim removed 5 bases at V and 4 bases at J, leaving 9 bases unmatched. Here the CDR3 reads CASSRTGTSGRIETQYF. Written as DNA, the CDR3 is TGTGCCAGTAGTCGTACCGGGACTAGCGGGAGAATAGAGACCCAGTACTTC. Looking up the rest from reference TRBV19 and TRBJ2-5 gives the full variable domain: DGGITQSPKYLFRKEGQNVTLSCEQNLNHDAMYWYRQDPGQGLRLIYYSQIVNDFQKGDIAEGYSVSREKKESFPLTVTSAQKNPTAFYLCASSRTGTSGRIETQYFGPGTRLLVL.

The rearrangement links TRBV18 to TRBJ1-1; D gene ambiguous. The V gene's germline CDR1 is KGHSH and CDR2 LQKENI. Between the trimmed V and J ends, which lost 8 bases and 6 bases, there was a span of 16 bases. The CDR3 is 13 residues long. This chain's CDR3 is CASAFKREAEAFF. The CDR3 coding sequence is TGTGCCAGCGCCTTCAAGAGAGAAGCTGAAGCTTTCTTT.

The V and J genes are TRBV27 and TRBJ1-2, with 8 bases fitting TRBD1. The V and J ends lost 2 bases and 3 bases, in that order; junction bases with no gene match: 5. This CDR3 region has 15 residues. The germline V gene has CDR1 MNHEY and CDR2 SMNVEV (reference sequence). The CDR3 DNA sequence: TGTGCCAGCAGTTTACAGGGGGCGCGGGACTATGGCTACACCTTC. Encoded protein: CASSLQGARDYGYTF.

This clone was counted a few times. The V and J genes are TRBV19 and TRBJ1-6; TRBD1 is a possible D gene (6 bases). There are 16 residues in the CDR3. V was pared by 5 bases and J by 3 bases, with 14 bases between. Germline CDR1 and CDR2: LNHDA and SQIVND (reference sequence). CDR3 bases: TGTGCCAGTAGTGCCCAACAGGGCCACTATAATTCACCCCTCCACTTT. Protein sequence: CASSAQQGHYNSPLHF.

The chain couples TRBV2 to TRBJ2-3; 8 bases agree with TRBD2. The length of the CDR3 is 16 residues. CDR1 and CDR2 from the germline V gene are SNHLY and FYNNEI. V was pared by 4 bases and J by 0 bases, with 6 bases of the junction left unmatched. CDR3 amino acids: CASSGLASDSTDTQYF. Written as DNA, the CDR3 is TGTGCCAGCAGTGGACTAGCGTCTGATAGCACAGATACGCAGTATTTT.

CDR3 amino acids: CATKYSAGKNEQFF. The CDR3, as DNA: TGTGCCACCAAGTACTCAGCGGGCAAGAATGAGCAGTTCTTC. The gene calls are TRBV19 and TRBJ2-1; maybe TRBD2 (6 bases). V gave up 10 bases and J gave up 7 bases, with 20 bases separating them. This CDR3 spans 14 amino acids. The germline CDR1 and CDR2 sequences are LNHDA and SQIVND (reference sequence).

The chain uses TRBV19 and TRBJ2-1; 11 nucleotides line up with TRBD2. This CDR3 is built from 16 residues. J lost 6 bases, V lost 4 bases, and 8 bases had no gene match. CDR1 LNHDA and CDR2 SQIVND come from the germline V gene (reference sequence). The CDR3 spells CASSTLLAGGFNEQFF. DNA for the CDR3: TGTGCCAGTAGTACCCTCCTAGCGGGAGGATTCAATGAGCAGTTCTTC. Full variable domain (missing parts from reference TRBV19 and TRBJ2-1): DGGITQSPKYLFRKEGQNVTLSCEQNLNHDAMYWYRQDPGQGLRLIYYSQIVNDFQKGDIAEGYSVSREKKESFPLTVTSAQKNPTAFYLCASSTLLAGGFNEQFFGPGTRLTVL.